The 25 T cell receptor beta chains given below trace back to one sample, sequenced in a study of cytomegalovirus exposure and HLA in healthy donors. The PCR used 60 Vbeta and 13 Jbeta primers. Clones were read by immunoSEQ multiplex PCR, and TCRdb kept only the in-frame ones, dropping some. The sample includes 50,000 to 75,000 clones, less than 85% of them seen just once. What was sequenced was PBMCs. These receptors were obtained from a man aged 25 to 40 in good health and CMV-seropositive.

This sequence joins TRBV28 and TRBJ2-7; D is ambiguous. This CDR3 spans 17 amino acids. The V gene lost 1 base and the J gene lost 0 bases, with 16 bases spanning the gap. In germline, CDR1 is MDHEN, CDR2 SYDVKM. The CDR3 region has the DNA TGTGCCAGCAGTTTATCCGCCTTTGGAGCCGTCTCCTACGAGCAGTACTTC. This sequence encodes CASSLSAFGAVSYEQYF.

The chain employs TRBV2 and TRBJ2-5, with D perhaps TRBD2 (5 bases). The germline V gene encodes CDR1 SNHLY and CDR2 FYNNEI. The CDR3 extends over 15 amino acids. V was shortened by 3 bases and J by 5 bases, with 16 bases between the two germline ends. The CDR3 DNA sequence: TGTGCCAGCAGTGAGCATCCGGGAATGGGGGAGACCCAGTACTTC. Translating gives CASSEHPGMGETQYF.

This chain connects TRBV7-6 to TRBJ1-5; 8 bases are a match to TRBD1. Germline CDR1 reads SGHVS; CDR2 reads FNYEAQ. The J segment lost 5 bases and the V segment lost 4 bases, leaving 10 bases of the junction unmatched. The CDR3 runs 16 residues. The CDR3 DNA follows: TGTGCCAGCAGCTCGGCTGGACAGGGCTACGATCAGCCCCAGCATTTT. Its protein product is CASSSAGQGYDQPQHF.

This chain connects TRBV19 to TRBJ2-7; D remains unclear. V shed 5 bases and J shed 2 bases, with 4 bases lying between them. The V gene's germline CDR1 is LNHDA and CDR2 SQIVND (reference sequence). CDR3 size: 11 residues. Here the CDR3 reads CASSDTYEQYF. In nucleotides, the CDR3 is TGTGCCAGTAGTGACACCTACGAGCAGTACTTC.

The chain combines TRBV7-9 with TRBJ2-1, with D unclear. V lost 5 bases, J lost 3 bases, and 5 bases lay in between. The CDR3 is 12 residues long. The germline V gene encodes CDR1 SEHNR and CDR2 FQNEAQ (reference sequence). CDR3 protein: CASSTFYNEQFF. The CDR3 DNA reads as TGTGCCAGCAGCACATTCTACAATGAGCAGTTCTTC.

V and J are TRBV4-3 and TRBJ2-3; 8 nucleotides line up with TRBD2. J lost 1 base, V lost 4 bases, and 10 bases had no gene match. The germline V gene encodes CDR1 LGHNA and CDR2 YSLEER. This CDR3 spans 17 amino acids. The CDR3 here is CASSPVSSGGGTDTQYF. DNA of the CDR3: TGCGCCAGCAGCCCGGTTTCCAGCGGGGGTGGCACAGATACGCAGTATTTT.

V is TRBV4-3 and J is TRBJ2-1, with unresolved D. The V and J ends lost 2 bases and 7 bases respectively, with 6 bases between them. The germline gives CDR1 LGHNA, CDR2 YSLEER. The CDR3 is 12 residues long. The CDR3 region is CASSQQWNEQFF. The CDR3 DNA follows: TGCGCCAGCAGCCAACAGTGGAATGAGCAGTTCTTC.

The rearrangement joins TRBV19 to TRBJ1-1, with a tentative D call TRBD1 (5 bases). The length of the CDR3 is 14 residues. Trimming removed 3 bases from V and 1 base from J, with 9 bases in between. The germline CDR1 and CDR2 sequences are LNHDA and SQIVND (reference sequence). The CDR3 reads CASSMWTQNTEAFF. As DNA, the CDR3 is TGTGCCAGTAGTATGTGGACACAGAACACTGAAGCTTTCTTT.

This sequence joins TRBV5-1 and TRBJ1-1; D possibly corresponds to TRBD1 (5 bases). Trimming cost V 7 bases and J 3 bases, with 13 bases left between them. CDR1 is SGHRS and CDR2 is YFSETQ in the germline V gene. The CDR3 sequence is 13 residues long. The CDR3: CASASRGDTEAFF. CDR3 sequence (DNA): TGCGCCAGCGCCAGCCGGGGGGACACTGAAGCTTTCTTT.

The V and J genes are TRBV7-3 and TRBJ2-1, with TRBD1 matching over 10 bases. The germline gives CDR1 SGHTA, CDR2 FQGTGA. This CDR3 contains 16 residues. Trimming removed 5 bases from V and 6 bases from J; junction bases left unmatched: 10. The CDR3 bases are TGTGCCAGCAGCCCTCCCCGGGGACAGGGGCGCAATGAGCAGTTCTTC. Translating it yields CASSPPRGQGRNEQFF.

This clone has a handful of counts. The genes are TRBV7-9 and TRBJ1-1; D gene unclear. V was pared by 7 bases and J by 2 bases, with 11 bases between. CDR1 SEHNR and CDR2 FQNEAQ come from the germline V gene (reference sequence). The CDR3 loop spans 13 amino acids. The CDR3: CASTKNSNTEAFF. Here the CDR3 DNA reads TGTGCCAGCACTAAAAACAGCAACACTGAAGCTTTCTTT.

V usage is TRBV5-5 and J usage is TRBJ1-1; no reliable D call. The CDR3 is made up of 14 amino acids. The germline V and J ends were trimmed by 1 base and 1 base, with 8 bases remaining between them. Germline lookup yields CDR1 SGHKS and CDR2 YYEKEE (reference sequence). The chain's CDR3 is CASSLSVGNTEAFF. CDR3 DNA: TGTGCCAGCAGCTTGTCGGTTGGGAACACTGAAGCTTTCTTT. The full variable domain, rest sourced from reference TRBV5-5 and TRBJ1-1, is DAGVTQSPTHLIKTRGQQVTLRCSPISGHKSVSWYQQVLGQGPQFIFQYYEKEERGRGNFPDRFSARQFPNYSSELNVNALLLGDSALYLCASSLSVGNTEAFFGQGTRLTVV.

In this sample, this clone turned up once. J is TRBJ2-2 and V is TRBV7-3; D gene unclear. This CDR3 comprises 13 residues. Germline loops: CDR1 SGHTA, CDR2 FQGTGA. Trimming took off 2 bases at V and 3 bases at J, with 4 bases between the two ends. CDR3 amino acids: CASSLGDTGELFF. As DNA, the CDR3 is TGTGCCAGCAGCTTAGGAGACACCGGGGAGCTGTTTTTT.

This chain joins TRBV5-4 and TRBJ2-5; the match to TRBD2 covers 13 bases. Germline CDR1 and CDR2: SGHNT and YYREEE (reference sequence). CDR3 size: 16 residues. V shed 3 bases and J 5 bases; nucleotides not matched to a gene: 7. The CDR3 region has the DNA TGTGCCAGCAGCTCCCATGGACTAGCGGGGGTGGAGACCCAGTACTTC. This sequence encodes CASSSHGLAGVETQYF. The full variable domain, its missing parts supplied by reference TRBV5-4 and TRBJ2-5, is ETGVTQSPTHLIKTRGQQVTLRCSSQSGHNTVSWYQQALGQGPQFIFQYYREEENGRGNFPPRFSGLQFPNYSSELNVNALELDDSALYLCASSSHGLAGVETQYFGPGTRLLVL.

The chain joins TRBV4-2 to TRBJ2-5; 14 bases align to TRBD2. The CDR3 has 18 amino acids. CDR1 and CDR2 from the germline V gene are LGHNA and YNFKEQ. V lost 3 bases to trimming and J lost 0 bases; unmatched junction nucleotides: 6. The CDR3 bases are TGTGCCAGCAGCCAGCGACTAGCGGGGGGGACTTACCAAGAGACCCAGTACTTC. The encoded protein is CASSQRLAGGTYQETQYF.

As to this clone: Other DNA sequences of this sample code for an identical CDR3. The rearrangement joins TRBV7-2 to TRBJ2-3; a weak D match, TRBD2 (5 bases). V was clipped by 1 base and J by 3 bases, with 5 bases between them. Germline V gene data show CDR1 as SGHTA and CDR2 as FQGNSA. The CDR3 has 13 amino acids. CDR3 nucleotides: TGTGCCAGCAGCTTAGGAGGGACAGATACGCAGTATTTT. It codes for CASSLGGTDTQYF. The whole variable domain, filled in from reference TRBV7-2 and TRBJ2-3, reads GAGVSQSPSNKVTEKGKDVELRCDPISGHTALYWYRQSLGQGLEFLIYFQGNSAPDKSGLPSDRFSAERTGGSVSTLTIQRTQQEDSAVYLCASSLGGTDTQYFGPGTRLTVL.

V and J are TRBV29-1 and TRBJ2-7; D is possibly TRBD1 (5 bases). Between the trimmed V and J ends, which lost 4 bases and 7 bases, there was a span of 14 bases. The CDR3 loop spans 12 amino acids. Germline CDR1 is SQVTM and CDR2 is ANQGSEA. For the CDR3, the DNA is TGCAGCGTTGGGGGCAGTTACGGAGAGCAGTACTTC. It translates to CSVGGSYGEQYF.

J is TRBJ2-2 and V is TRBV7-3; D may be TRBD2 (7 bases). The CDR3 is 17 residues long. The germline CDR1 and CDR2 sequences are SGHTA and FQGTGA. V gave up 6 bases and J gave up 0 bases, with 17 bases separating them. CDR3 sequence: CASSRTGGYSNTGELFF. The CDR3 DNA is TGTGCCAGCAGTCGGACGGGGGGCTACTCGAACACCGGGGAGCTGTTTTTT.

This sequence joins TRBV6-1 and TRBJ2-3; 10 nucleotides align to TRBD2. Germline V gene data show CDR1 as MNHNS and CDR2 as SASEGT. This CDR3 is 18 amino acids long. The trim removed 1 base at V and 0 bases at J, leaving 7 bases unmatched. CDR3 loop: CASSEGVSGGLSTDTQYF. The CDR3, as DNA: TGTGCCAGCAGTGAAGGAGTTAGCGGGGGGCTAAGCACAGATACGCAGTATTTT.

CDR3 amino acids: CASSSFDRSEQYF. CDR3 nucleotide sequence: TGTGCCAGCAGTTCCTTCGACAGGAGCGAGCAGTACTTC. The rearrangement uses TRBV27 and TRBJ2-7; a possible D gene is TRBD1 (6 bases). V dropped 4 bases and J dropped 6 bases, with 13 bases sitting between them. CDR3 size: 13 residues. The germline CDR1 and CDR2 sequences are MNHEY and SMNVEV (reference sequence).

The chain joins TRBV28 to TRBJ1-1; no reliable D call. Trimming shortened V by 10 bases and J by 0 bases, and 9 bases separated the two germline ends. Germline-derived CDR1 and CDR2 are MDHEN and SYDVKM. The CDR3 has 12 residues. Written as DNA, the CDR3 is TGTGCCACCCTTTATTTGAACACTGAAGCTTTCTTT. Translated: CATLYLNTEAFF.

The rearrangement links TRBV29-1 to TRBJ2-3, with 10 bases that match TRBD1. The CDR3 is 17 amino acids. Germline CDR1 and CDR2: SQVTM and ANQGSEA. V shed 7 bases and J 2 bases; nucleotides not matched to a gene: 15. The CDR3 is CSGIGTGAYFATDTQYF. Written as DNA, the CDR3 is TGCAGCGGAATCGGGACAGGGGCCTATTTTGCCACAGATACGCAGTATTTT.

The CDR3 loop is CAISETSGVETQYF. As DNA, the CDR3 is TGTGCCATCAGTGAGACTAGCGGGGTAGAGACCCAGTACTTC. The genes are TRBV10-3 and TRBJ2-5; the match to TRBD2 covers 10 bases. Looked up from germline, CDR1 is ENHRY and CDR2 is SYGVKD. The trim removed 2 bases at V and 4 bases at J, leaving 1 base unmatched. This CDR3 region has 14 residues.

The genes are TRBV7-8 and TRBJ1-6; D gene uncertain. In germline, CDR1 is SGHVS, CDR2 FQNEAQ. V was pared by 0 bases and J by 0 bases, with 9 bases between. CDR3 length: 17 residues. The CDR3 bases are TGTGCCAGCAGCTTAGCGTCAGGCAGCTCCTATAATTCACCCCTCCACTTT. It translates to CASSLASGSSYNSPLHF.

This clone showed up just once. V and J are TRBV7-7 and TRBJ1-1; 8 bases match TRBD1. The trim removed 4 bases at V and 7 bases at J, leaving 5 bases unmatched. Germline V gives CDR1 SSHAT, CDR2 FNYEAQ (reference sequence). The CDR3 covers 13 residues. CDR3 coding DNA: TGTGCCAGCAGCTCCGGGACAGGAGATGAAGCTTTCTTT. It translates to CASSSGTGDEAFF.